The T cell receptor beta chain under discussion was sequenced for a study of T-cell reconstitution after alpha-beta-depleted transplantation in children. This clonotype was observed a few times. Construction of the TCRbeta library involved unique molecular identifiers. TCRdb called the PCR reads again in MiXCR, with one record for every CDR3 protein. The sample holds about 500,000 distinct CDR3 sequences, over 25% seen once. The CDR3 sequence is 14 residues long. Trimming removed 3 bases from V and 2 bases from J, with 13 bases in between. Germline V CDR1 and CDR2: SQVTM, ANQGSEA. The sequenced sample was PBMCs from the stem cell graft donor, obtained from the stem cell graft. The rearrangement links TRBV29-1 to TRBJ2-5; D is uncertain. This receptor was obtained from a human donor who donated a stem cell graft to a child with aplastic anemia. The CDR3 nucleotides are TGCAGCGTTGACTCCCTCCTTCGACAAGAGACCCAGTACTTC. It codes for CSVDSLLRQETQYF.